The rows below give T cell receptor beta chains drawn from one sample of a study of control samples from healthy donors and cancer patients. Data came from immunoSEQ multiplex PCR; TCRdb stores just in-frame clones and leaves some out. The table lists some 130,000 clones, about 92% of them singletons, with less than 2.5% in the top ten. Source material: blood. Source of these receptors: a woman in her forties or fifties in good health. Each CDR3 is given with its conserved first and last residue. Each record gives: V gene, clone size, J gene, D gene, CDR3 DNA, CDR3 protein. The D gene is left open where the match is weak. A clone size is listed for some rows: how often the clone was seen (once, few, many), or a class if it is expanded.

>TRBV27|.|TRBJ1-5|.
TGTGCCAGCAAAAATCGGGGGAACAATCAGCCCCAGCATTTT
CASKNRGNNQPQHF
>TRBV15|.|TRBJ1-4|.
TGTGCCACCAGCAGAGGACCCAGTGGTAATGAAAAACTGTTTTTT
CATSRGPSGNEKLFF
>TRBV9|.|TRBJ2-3|TRBD2
TGTGCCAGCAGCGTAGACCCCCCGGCGGGAGTGTCAGATACGCAGTATTTT
CASSVDPPAGVSDTQYF
>TRBV19|.|TRBJ1-5|.
TGTGCCAGTAGTCCGACCGGGGAAAGCAATCAGCCCCAGCATTTT
CASSPTGESNQPQHF
>TRBV4-1|once|TRBJ2-1|.
TGCGCCAGCAGCCAGGCGAGGGACCCCTCCTACAATGAGCAGTTCTTC
CASSQARDPSYNEQFF
>TRBV6-4|.|TRBJ2-3|TRBD2
TGTGCCAGCAGTGACCGCGGGGGGCCTAGCACAGATACGCAGTATTTT
CASSDRGGPSTDTQYF
>TRBV29-1|once|TRBJ1-1|.
TGCAGCGTTGGCCGGGGGTTGAGGAACACTGAAGCTTTCTTT
CSVGRGLRNTEAFF
>TRBV10-1|.|TRBJ2-1|.
TGCGCCAGCAGTGAGTCAGGTTCCTACAATGAGCAGTTCTTC
CASSESGSYNEQFF
>TRBV27|.|TRBJ1-1|TRBD1
TGTGCCAGCAGACGGGACAGGGGCCCTCGGGCTGAAGCTTTCTTT
CASRRDRGPRAEAFF
>TRBV6-1|.|TRBJ1-1|.
TGTGCCAGCAGTGAGGGGTGGGGGCACCGCGGAACTGAAGCTTTCTTT
CASSEGWGHRGTEAFF
>TRBV10-3|.|TRBJ2-5|.
TGTGCCATCAGTGATGGTGGGAGAGAGACCCAGTACTTC
CAISDGGRETQYF
>TRBV6-5|.|TRBJ2-2|.
TGTGCCAGTATCGGGGGCGTTAACACCGGGGAGCTGTTTTTT
CASIGGVNTGELFF
>TRBV19|.|TRBJ1-1|.
TGTGCCAGTAGTATCCTCACAGGTATGAACACTGAAGCTTTCTTT
CASSILTGMNTEAFF
>TRBV29-1|.|TRBJ1-5|.
TGCAGCGTCCTGGACCAAGGAAGCAATCAGCCCCAGCATTTT
CSVLDQGSNQPQHF
>TRBV6-5|.|TRBJ1-2|TRBD1
TGTGCCAGCAGTACGGAAGGGACAGGTTATGGCTACACCTTC
CASSTEGTGYGYTF
>TRBV7-9|.|TRBJ2-1|TRBD2
TGTGCCAGCAGCCCCCCCCCACGACTAGCGGTCTACAATGAGCAGTTCTTC
CASSPPPRLAVYNEQFF
>TRBV11-2|.|TRBJ1-1|TRBD1
TGTGCCAGCAGCTTAGTTGGACAGGGGAGGGTTGAAGCTTTCTTT
CASSLVGQGRVEAFF
>TRBV3-1/TRBV3-2|once|TRBJ1-6|.
TGTGCCAGCAGCCAAGATCGCCGACAGGCGCATAATTCACCCCTCCACTTT
CASSQDRRQAHNSPLHF
>TRBV19|.|TRBJ1-2|.
TGTGCCAGTAGTAATCGGAACTATGGCTACACCTTC
CASSNRNYGYTF
>TRBV10-3|.|TRBJ1-4|.
TGTGCCATCAGCGAAGACAGGAAACTTAATGAAAAACTGTTTTTT
CAISEDRKLNEKLFF
>TRBV7-6|.|TRBJ1-4|TRBD1
TGTGCCAGCAGCTTAGGGCCAGGGGGTGGTGAAAAACTGTTTTTT
CASSLGPGGGEKLFF
>TRBV3-1/TRBV3-2|.|TRBJ2-4|TRBD2
TGTGCCAGCAGCCAAGGGGGGACTAGCGTGAAAAACATTCAGTACTTC
CASSQGGTSVKNIQYF
>TRBV30|.|TRBJ1-2|.
TGTGCCTGGGCCCAAGTGACAGGTGGCTACACCTTC
CAWAQVTGGYTF
>TRBV27|.|TRBJ2-1|.
TGTGCCAGCAGCACCTCCCGTTCGGGGCAGGAGCAGTTCTTC
CASSTSRSGQEQFF
>TRBV7-6|.|TRBJ2-3|TRBD1
TGTGCCAGCAGCCCACAACAGGGGGCGGTTACAGATACGCAGTATTTT
CASSPQQGAVTDTQYF
>TRBV3-1/TRBV3-2|.|TRBJ2-1|TRBD1
TGTGCCAGCAGCCAAGATCCTGGGACAGGGATAAATGAGCAGTTCTTC
CASSQDPGTGINEQFF
>TRBV28|once|TRBJ1-1|.
TGTGCCAGCAGTTACCGGGACGGTACTGAAGCTTTCTTT
CASSYRDGTEAFF
>TRBV25-1|.|TRBJ2-7|.
TGTGCCAGCAGTGCCGGGATCGAGCAGTACTTC
CASSAGIEQYF
>TRBV5-1|.|TRBJ1-4|.
TGCGCCAGCAGCTTGTTCTTCCAGGGGAACGGAGCTAATGAAAAACTGTTTTTT
CASSLFFQGNGANEKLFF
>TRBV7-9|.|TRBJ2-1|.
TGTGCCAGCTCCAACCCGTACAATGAGCAGTTCTTC
CASSNPYNEQFF
>TRBV4-1|.|TRBJ1-4|TRBD1
TGCGCCAGCAGCCGAGAGGGGGCGCGGGATGAAAAACTGTTTTTT
CASSREGARDEKLFF
>TRBV7-9|.|TRBJ2-5|.
TGTGCCAGCAGCTTTCCGGGAGCAGAGACCCAGTACTTC
CASSFPGAETQYF
>TRBV10-3|.|TRBJ2-2|TRBD2
TGTGCCCCCAGGGTCCAGCGGGATCCCTCCGGGGAGCTGTTTTTT
CAPRVQRDPSGELFF
>TRBV30|.|TRBJ2-7|.
TGTGCCTGGAGTGGCTACGAGCAGTACTTC
CAWSGYEQYF
>TRBV2|.|TRBJ2-3|TRBD1
TGTGCCAGCAGTGAGGGGACAGGGGCGGGTACGCAGTATTTT
CASSEGTGAGTQYF
>TRBV6-5|.|TRBJ2-1|TRBD2
TGTGCCAGCACCGAAGGACTAGCTTACAATGAGCAGTTCTTC
CASTEGLAYNEQFF
>TRBV5-1|few|TRBJ2-7|.
TGCGCCAGCAGCGCGGACTCGGTAGCTTACGAGCAGTACTTC
CASSADSVAYEQYF
>TRBV10-2|.|TRBJ2-1|.
TGCGCCAGCAGTGAGCCACGGCTAGATGGGGACTACAATGAGCAGTTCTTC
CASSEPRLDGDYNEQFF
>TRBV30|.|TRBJ2-2|.
TGTGCCTTGACCCAGGGGGGAAGCGGGGAGCTGTTTTTT
CALTQGGSGELFF
>TRBV6-5|.|TRBJ1-1|.
TGTGCCAGCAGGAGCGGACAGTCGAACACTGAAGCTTTCTTT
CASRSGQSNTEAFF
>TRBV28|.|TRBJ2-1|.
TGTGCCAGCAGTCCCCCACGCCAGTTTCGCAATGAGCAGTTCTTC
CASSPPRQFRNEQFF
>TRBV5-1|.|TRBJ2-1|TRBD1
TGCGCCAGCAGACCACAGGGGGTCTCAAGCTCCTACAATGAGCAGTTCTTC
CASRPQGVSSSYNEQFF